Only one count was recorded for the clone carrying this T cell receptor beta chain. Germline CDR1 and CDR2: SEHNR and FQNEAQ (reference sequence). There are 14 residues in the CDR3. Between the trimmed V and J ends, which lost 0 bases and 0 bases, there was a span of 5 bases. How the authors handled the data: Amplifying reference gene primers gave estimates of nucleated cell counts. The assay was immunoSEQ multiplex PCR, and TCRdb's table has in-frame clones only and misses some. D and trimming come from the DNA, and the V and J calls and clone size come from that table. The sample holds about 220,000 clones; roughly 84% are singletons and the top ten take about 3.8%. This record comes from a study of blood T cell repertoires in COVID-19. Study in general: The United States, Italy and Spain were the sources of the acute and convalescent COVID-19 samples.

The chain employs TRBV7-9 and TRBJ1-1; D not certain. The TCR was taken from a woman of 80 years or more with acute or convalescent COVID-19. Sample: peripheral blood. The CDR3: CASSLAAMNTEAFF. CDR3 coding DNA: TGTGCCAGCAGCTTAGCCGCGATGAACACTGAAGCTTTCTTT.